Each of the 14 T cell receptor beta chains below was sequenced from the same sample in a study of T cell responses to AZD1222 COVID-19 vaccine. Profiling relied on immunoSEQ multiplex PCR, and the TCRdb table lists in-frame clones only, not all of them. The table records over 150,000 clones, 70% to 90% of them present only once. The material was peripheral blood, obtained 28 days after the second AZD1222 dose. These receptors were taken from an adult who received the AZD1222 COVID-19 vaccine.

Written as DNA, the CDR3 is TGCAGCGTTGAAGGCGGGAATAACGCAGATACGCAGTATTTT. Amino acid sequence: CSVEGGNNADTQYF. This sequence joins TRBV29-1 and TRBJ2-3; possible D gene TRBD2, 6 bases. Looked up from germline, CDR1 is SQVTM and CDR2 is ANQGSEA. Trimming shortened V by 1 base and J by 4 bases, and 12 bases separated the two germline ends. The CDR3 has 14 residues.

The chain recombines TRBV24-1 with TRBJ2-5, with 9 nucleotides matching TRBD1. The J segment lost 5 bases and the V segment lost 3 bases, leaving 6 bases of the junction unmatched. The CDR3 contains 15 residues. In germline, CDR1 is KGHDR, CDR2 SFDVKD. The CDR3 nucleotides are TGTGCCACCAGTGATCCGTCCGGGACAGGGGAGACCCAGTACTTC. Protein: CATSDPSGTGETQYF.

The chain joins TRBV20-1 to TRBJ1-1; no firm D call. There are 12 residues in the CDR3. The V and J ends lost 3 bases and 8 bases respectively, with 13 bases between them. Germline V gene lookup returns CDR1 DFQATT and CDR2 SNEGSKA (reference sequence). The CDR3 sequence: CSASQVVAEAFF. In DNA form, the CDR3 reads TGCAGTGCTAGTCAGGTGGTAGCGGAAGCTTTCTTT.

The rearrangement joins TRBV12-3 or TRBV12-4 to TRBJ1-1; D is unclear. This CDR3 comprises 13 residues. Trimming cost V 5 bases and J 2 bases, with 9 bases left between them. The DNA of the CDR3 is TGTGCCAGCAGTCTGACCCCTAACACTGAAGCTTTCTTT. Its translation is CASSLTPNTEAFF.

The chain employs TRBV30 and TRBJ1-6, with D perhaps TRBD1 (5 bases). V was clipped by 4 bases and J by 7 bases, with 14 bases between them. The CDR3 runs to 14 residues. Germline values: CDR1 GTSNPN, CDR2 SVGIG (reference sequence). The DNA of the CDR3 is TGTGCCTGGAATCGACAGAGGGTCAATTCACCCCTCCACTTT. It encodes CAWNRQRVNSPLHF.

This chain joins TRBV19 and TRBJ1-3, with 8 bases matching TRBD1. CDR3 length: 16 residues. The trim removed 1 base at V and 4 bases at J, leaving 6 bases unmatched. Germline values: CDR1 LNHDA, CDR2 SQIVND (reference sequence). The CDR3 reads CASSIAPGTGGNTIYF. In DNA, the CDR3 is TGTGCCAGTAGTATAGCTCCGGGGACAGGCGGAAACACCATATATTTT.

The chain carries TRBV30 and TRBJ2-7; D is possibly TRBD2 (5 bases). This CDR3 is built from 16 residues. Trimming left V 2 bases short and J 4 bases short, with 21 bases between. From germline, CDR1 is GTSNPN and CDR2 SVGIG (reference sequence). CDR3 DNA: TGTGCCTGGAGTTTGGGAGCCCAGACGTGGGGATACGAGCAGTACTTC. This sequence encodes CAWSLGAQTWGYEQYF.

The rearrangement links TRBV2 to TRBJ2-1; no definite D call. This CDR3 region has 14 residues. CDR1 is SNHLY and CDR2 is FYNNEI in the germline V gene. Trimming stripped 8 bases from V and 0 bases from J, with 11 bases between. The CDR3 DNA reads TGTGCCAGCCCAAGGTCGAGCTCCTACAATGAGCAGTTCTTC. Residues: CASPRSSSYNEQFF.

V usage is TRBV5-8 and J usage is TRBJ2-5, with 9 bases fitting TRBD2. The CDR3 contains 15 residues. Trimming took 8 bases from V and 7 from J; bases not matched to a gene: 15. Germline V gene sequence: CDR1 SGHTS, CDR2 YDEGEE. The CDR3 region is CASTTAGGRSLTQYF. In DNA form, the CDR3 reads TGTGCCAGTACAACGGCGGGGGGGCGGTCTTTGACCCAGTACTTC.

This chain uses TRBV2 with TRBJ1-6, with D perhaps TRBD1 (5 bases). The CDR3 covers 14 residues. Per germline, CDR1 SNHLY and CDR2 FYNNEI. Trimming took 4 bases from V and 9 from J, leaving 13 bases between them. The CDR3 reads CASSVATRGSPLHF. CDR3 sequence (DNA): TGTGCCAGCAGTGTAGCTACGAGGGGTTCACCCCTCCACTTT.

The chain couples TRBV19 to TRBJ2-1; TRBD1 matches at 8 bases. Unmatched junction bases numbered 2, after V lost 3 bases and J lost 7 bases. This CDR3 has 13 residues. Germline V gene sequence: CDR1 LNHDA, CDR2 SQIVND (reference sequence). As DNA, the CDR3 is TGTGCCAGTAGTATGCAGGGGGCTAATGAGCAGTTCTTC. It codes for CASSMQGANEQFF.

Here the CDR3 reads CASSARGPGNTGELFF. DNA for the CDR3: TGTGCCAGCAGCGCCAGGGGTCCTGGGAACACCGGGGAGCTGTTTTTT. The chain carries TRBV9 and TRBJ2-2; D is possibly TRBD1 (6 bases). CDR3 length equals 16 residues. Deletions cut 3 bases from V and 1 base from J, with 13 bases between. The germline V gene encodes CDR1 SGDLS and CDR2 YYNGEE. Full variable domain (outside the CDR3, taken from reference TRBV9 and TRBJ2-2): DSGVTQTPKHLITATGQRVTLRCSPRSGDLSVYWYQQSLDQGLQFLIQYYNGEERAKGNILERFSAQQFPDLHSELNLSSLELGDSALYFCASSARGPGNTGELFFGEGSRLTVL.

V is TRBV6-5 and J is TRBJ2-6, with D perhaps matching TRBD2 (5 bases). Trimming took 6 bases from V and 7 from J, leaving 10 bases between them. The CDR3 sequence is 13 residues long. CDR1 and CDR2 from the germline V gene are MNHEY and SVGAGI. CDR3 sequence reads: CASSRGGANVLTF. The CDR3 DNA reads TGTGCCAGCAGCCGCGGAGGCGCCAACGTCCTGACTTTC.

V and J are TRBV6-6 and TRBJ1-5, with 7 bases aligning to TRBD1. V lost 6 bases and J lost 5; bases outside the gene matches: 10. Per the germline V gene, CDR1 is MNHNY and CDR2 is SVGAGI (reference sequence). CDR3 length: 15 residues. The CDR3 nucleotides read TGTGCCAGCAGCCCCGACAGGGTTACCCATCAGCCCCAGCATTTT. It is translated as CASSPDRVTHQPQHF.